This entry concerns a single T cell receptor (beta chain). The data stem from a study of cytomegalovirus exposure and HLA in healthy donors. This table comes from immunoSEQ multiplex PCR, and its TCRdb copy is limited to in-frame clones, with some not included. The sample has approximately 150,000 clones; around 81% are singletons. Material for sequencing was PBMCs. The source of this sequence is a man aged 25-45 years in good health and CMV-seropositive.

The CDR3 nucleotides are TGTGCCAGCAGTGCCTCACGACTAGCGTGGAACACCGGGGAGCTGTTTTTT. This sequence encodes CASSASRLAWNTGELFF. This chain connects TRBV6-1 to TRBJ2-2; TRBD2 matches 8 bases. CDR3 length equals 17 residues. The ends lost 4 bases at V and 1 base at J; junction bases unmatched: 8. Germline V lookup: CDR1 MNHNS, CDR2 SASEGT.